These 3 T cell receptor beta chains originate from one sample sequenced in a study. A single record per CDR3 protein comes from TCRdb applying MiXCR to the RT-PCR reads. The table records 550,000 to 750,000 distinct CDR3 sequences, about 14% of them present only once. The sequenced sample was memory CD4+ T cells from blood. These TCRs come from a female donor in good health, serving as a healthy control.

The chain uses TRBV29-1 and TRBJ1-2, with TRBD1 as a possible D gene (6 bases). V was cut by 6 bases and J by 2 bases, with 16 bases left in between. The V gene's germline CDR1 is SQVTM and CDR2 ANQGSEA. The CDR3 spans 14 residues. CDR3 protein: CSVGHAPQNYGYTF. CDR3 DNA sequence: TGCAGCGTGGGACACGCACCCCAAAACTATGGCTACACCTTC. Drawing the rest from reference TRBV29-1 and TRBJ1-2, the complete variable domain is SAVISQKPSRDICQRGTSLTIQCQVDSQVTMMFWYRQQPGQSLTLIATANQGSEATYESGFVIDKFPISRPNLTFSTLTVSNMSPEDSSIYLCSVGHAPQNYGYTFGSGTRLTVV.

This clonotype turned up a few times. This sequence joins TRBV5-1 and TRBJ2-2; tentatively, D is TRBD1 (6 bases). The length of the CDR3 is 16 residues. V was clipped by 0 bases and J by 0 bases, with 9 bases between them. Germline V gene sequence: CDR1 SGHRS, CDR2 YFSETQ. CDR3 residues: CASSLDRATNTGELFF. In nucleotides, the CDR3 is TGCGCCAGCAGCTTGGACAGGGCGACGAACACCGGGGAGCTGTTTTTT. Variable domain in full (rest from reference TRBV5-1 and TRBJ2-2): KAGVTQTPRYLIKTRGQQVTLSCSPISGHRSVSWYQQTPGQGLQFLFEYFSETQRNKGNFPGRFSGRQFSNSRSEMNVSTLELGDSALYLCASSLDRATNTGELFFGEGSRLTVL.

The V gene is TRBV6-6, the J gene TRBJ1-3; 8 nucleotides line up with TRBD1. J lost 1 base, V lost 2 bases, and 4 bases had no gene match. This CDR3 has 16 amino acids. Germline V gives CDR1 MNHNY, CDR2 SVGAGI (reference sequence). The CDR3 coding sequence is TGTGCCAGCAGTTACACCCAGGGGGCATCTGGAAACACCATATATTTT. Its translation: CASSYTQGASGNTIYF.